This T cell receptor (beta chain) was retrieved from a study of a mutant IDH1 vaccine in newly diagnosed glioma. Study summary: Most patients had received both radiotherapy and temozolomide, the prior options being radiotherapy, temozolomide, or both.

Clones were read by immunoSEQ multiplex PCR, and TCRdb kept only the in-frame ones, dropping some. The table includes about 69,000 clones, approximately 86% detected once. Germline loops: CDR1 SGHTA, CDR2 FQGNSA. CDR3 length: 21 residues. The V gene end was trimmed by 0 bases and the J gene end by 0 bases; junction bases not matched to a gene: 12. This clone was counted between two and nine times. Its matching antigen is unknown. The time point was: week 35, safety follow-up. In the vaccine, a single dose held 300 ug of the mutant IDH1 20-mer peptide, along with topical imiquimod. Administration of eight vaccinations to patients took place in weeks 1, 3, 5, 7, 11, 15, 19, 23. Newly diagnosed WHO grade 3 or 4 IDH1-mutant, ATRX-lost astrocytomas were identified in the donors.

The sequencing here drew on PBMCs, taken from a glioma patient whose treatment included an IDH1 peptide vaccine. The chain combines TRBV7-2 with TRBJ2-7; 15 positions match TRBD2. This TCR was recovered from a man aged 25-45 years with glioma. CDR3 coding DNA: TGTGCCAGCAGCTTAGCATTCAGGTGGGGGACTAGCGGGAGGCTCTCCTACGAGCAGTACTTC. Translated, it gives CASSLAFRWGTSGRLSYEQYF.